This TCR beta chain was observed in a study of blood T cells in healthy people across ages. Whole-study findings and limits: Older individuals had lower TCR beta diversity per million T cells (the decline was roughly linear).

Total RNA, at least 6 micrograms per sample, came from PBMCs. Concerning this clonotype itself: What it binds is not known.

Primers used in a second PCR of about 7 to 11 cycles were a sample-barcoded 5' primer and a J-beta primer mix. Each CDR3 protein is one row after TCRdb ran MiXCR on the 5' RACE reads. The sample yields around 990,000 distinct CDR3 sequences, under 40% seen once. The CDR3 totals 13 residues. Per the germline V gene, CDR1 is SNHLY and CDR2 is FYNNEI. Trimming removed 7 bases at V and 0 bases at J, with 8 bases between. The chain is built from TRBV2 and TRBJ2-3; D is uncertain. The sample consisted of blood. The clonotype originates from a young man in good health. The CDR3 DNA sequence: TGTGCCAGCATAATCCGGAGCACAGATACGCAGTATTTT. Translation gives CASIIRSTDTQYF.